These T cell receptor beta chains were read from a single sample in a study of blood T cell repertoires in COVID-19. Measured with immunoSEQ multiplex PCR; TCRdb has only the in-frame clones, and not every one. The profile shows over 130,000 clones, about four fifths of them singletons. The sequencing input was peripheral blood. The source is a man aged 25-45 years with COVID-19, enrolled during active disease. Both conserved end residues are part of each CDR3. Each record gives: J gene, V gene, D gene, clone size, CDR3 length, CDR3 protein, CDR3 DNA. D genes are given only for firm matches. The size entry is marked missing in some rows and otherwise reads once, few, many or a size class.

j_gene: TRBJ2-1
v_gene: TRBV18
d_gene: .
abundance: .
len: 15
CDR3aa: CASSLTGNSYNEQFF
CDR3nt: TGTGCCAGCTCACTCACAGGGAACTCCTACAATGAGCAGTTCTTC

j_gene: TRBJ1-3
v_gene: TRBV5-1
d_gene: TRBD1
abundance: .
len: 16
CDR3aa: CASSWAGQGDGNTIYF
CDR3nt: TGCGCCAGCAGCTGGGCTGGACAGGGTGATGGAAACACCATATATTTT

j_gene: TRBJ1-6
v_gene: TRBV7-2
d_gene: .
abundance: .
len: 11
CDR3aa: CASSLVGQLHF
CDR3nt: TGTGCCAGCAGCTTAGTTGGCCAACTCCACTTT

j_gene: TRBJ2-1
v_gene: TRBV10-3
d_gene: .
abundance: .
len: 12
CDR3aa: CAISEVDGPGVF
CDR3nt: TGTGCCATCAGTGAAGTGGACGGCCCCGGGGTCTTC

j_gene: TRBJ2-1
v_gene: TRBV6-2/TRBV6-3
d_gene: TRBD2
abundance: .
len: 14
CDR3aa: CASSWIGGRNEQFF
CDR3nt: TGTGCCAGCAGTTGGATCGGCGGGAGAAATGAGCAGTTCTTC

j_gene: TRBJ2-6
v_gene: TRBV18
d_gene: TRBD2
abundance: .
len: 18
CDR3aa: CASSPRSGSEYGANVLTF
CDR3nt: TGTGCCAGCTCACCACGGAGCGGGAGTGAGTATGGGGCCAACGTCCTGACTTTC

j_gene: TRBJ1-6
v_gene: TRBV28
d_gene: .
abundance: .
len: 15
CDR3aa: CASSGGSSYNSPLHF
CDR3nt: TGTGCCAGCAGTGGGGGGAGCTCCTATAATTCACCCCTCCACTTT

j_gene: TRBJ1-5
v_gene: TRBV6-2/TRBV6-3
d_gene: .
abundance: few
len: 13
CDR3aa: CASSYSTGQPQHF
CDR3nt: TGTGCCAGCAGTTACTCGACAGGTCAGCCCCAGCATTTT

j_gene: TRBJ2-7
v_gene: TRBV6-5
d_gene: .
abundance: .
len: 13
CDR3aa: CASSRQGFYEQYF
CDR3nt: TGTGCCAGCAGTCGGCAGGGCTTCTACGAGCAGTACTTC

j_gene: TRBJ2-7
v_gene: TRBV2
d_gene: TRBD2
abundance: .
len: 16
CDR3aa: CASRGFQAGPTYEQYF
CDR3nt: TGTGCCAGCAGGGGGTTTCAAGCGGGACCCACCTACGAGCAGTACTTC

j_gene: TRBJ2-7
v_gene: TRBV18
d_gene: TRBD2
abundance: .
len: 14
CDR3aa: CASSRTSGSYEQYF
CDR3nt: TGTGCCAGCTCACGGACTAGCGGGAGCTACGAGCAGTACTTC

j_gene: TRBJ2-7
v_gene: TRBV7-3
d_gene: TRBD1
abundance: .
len: 14
CDR3aa: CASSAPDRLYEQYF
CDR3nt: TGTGCCAGCAGCGCCCCGGACAGGCTCTACGAGCAGTACTTC

j_gene: TRBJ1-1
v_gene: TRBV9
d_gene: .
abundance: .
len: 14
CDR3aa: CASSVRAENTEAFF
CDR3nt: TGTGCCAGCAGCGTGAGGGCTGAGAACACTGAAGCTTTCTTT

j_gene: TRBJ1-2
v_gene: TRBV7-8
d_gene: TRBD1
abundance: .
len: 15
CDR3aa: CASSSVQGALSGYTF
CDR3nt: TGTGCCAGCAGCTCCGTACAGGGGGCCCTATCCGGCTACACCTTC